The 25 T cell receptor beta chains below were found in one sample sequenced in a study of T cells in women clearing cervical HPV infection. Libraries were prepared by immunoSEQ multiplex PCR; TCRdb keeps only in-frame clonotypes and omits some of them. The table for this sample gives approximately 12,000 clones. Source material: blood buffy coat. Receptor source: a woman aged 18 to 75 with a cervical HPV16 infection that either progressed to CIN3+ or cleared (not recorded which).

With regard to this clone: The CDR3 end is not reached by the read, which stops 3 residues before it; the germline J gene fills it in. J is TRBJ1-2 and V is TRBV19; D is perhaps TRBD1 (5 bases). CDR1 is LNHDA and CDR2 is SQIVND in the germline V gene (reference sequence). This CDR3 has 14 amino acids. The CDR3 bases that were read are TGTGCCAGTAGTAACGGGGGGGGATCCTACGAC. As protein: CASSNGGGSYD. The full CDR3 reads CASSNGGGSYDYTF.

Notes on this clone: The read finishes 3 residues shy of the CDR3 end, and the germline J gene is used to complete it. This chain connects TRBV18 to TRBJ1-1, with D maybe TRBD1 (6 bases). The CDR3 totals 15 residues. CDR1 and CDR2 (germline): KGHSH, LQKENI. CDR3 DNA (partial): TGTGCCAGCTCACCAAGGGACATACCCTCCTACGAG. Translated: CASSPRDIPSYE. The whole CDR3 region reads CASSPRDIPSYEAFF.

A remark on this clone: The read finishes 3 residues shy of the CDR3 end, and the germline J gene is used to complete it. This chain joins TRBV18 and TRBJ2-1; D unresolved. V dropped 3 bases and J dropped 0 bases, with 6 bases sitting between them. The CDR3 is made up of 14 amino acids. In germline, CDR1 is KGHSH, CDR2 LQKENI. CDR3 DNA (partial): TGTGCCAGCTCACCCAGGCGCTCCTACAATGAG. Its protein product is CASSPRRSYNE. The whole CDR3 protein reads CASSPRRSYNEQFF.

A remark on this clone: The CDR3 is cut off 3 residues early in the read; its end comes from the germline J gene. This chain uses TRBV6-2 or TRBV6-3 with TRBJ2-4; 7 bases map to TRBD1. In germline, CDR1 is MNHEY, CDR2 SVGEGT. The CDR3 runs 14 residues. The CDR3 sequence is CASSYSGDRATQYF. CDR3 DNA, as far as it was read: TGTGCCAGCAGTTACTCAGGGGACAGAGCAACT.

To note about this clone: From the germline J gene comes the end of the CDR3, since the read stops 3 residues before it. The chain couples TRBV18 to TRBJ2-7; tentative D call: TRBD1 (6 bases). Germline assignment: CDR1 KGHSH and CDR2 LQKENI. This CDR3 region has 15 residues. Trimming took off 2 bases at V and 4 bases at J, with 15 bases between the two ends. The CDR3 bases that were read are TGTGCCAGCTCACCAGCCCGAGGGGGAGAGTACGAG. Protein product: CASSPARGGEYE. The entire CDR3 sequence reads CASSPARGGEYEQYF. Combining the CDR3 with reference TRBV18 and TRBJ2-7 gives the whole variable domain NAGVMQNPRHLVRRRGQEARLRCSPMKGHSHVYWYRQLPEEGLKFMVYLQKENIIDESGMPKERFSAEFPKEGPSILRIQQVVRGDSAAYFCASSPARGGEYEQYFGPGTRLTVT.

A remark on this clone: Read data end 3 residues before the CDR3 end; the end is taken from the germline J gene. This chain connects TRBV5-1 to TRBJ2-3; D remains unclear. This CDR3 has 13 residues. Looked up from germline, CDR1 is SGHRS and CDR2 is YFSETQ. Trimming shortened V by 2 bases and J by 4 bases, and 8 bases separated the two germline ends. The CDR3 bases that were read are TGCGCCAGCAGCTTAGACTTTGCAGATACG. It translates to CASSLDFADT. The entire CDR3 is CASSLDFADTQYF.

With respect to this clone: The read terminates 3 residues ahead of where the CDR3 ends, so the germline J gene completes it. The V and J genes are TRBV18 and TRBJ1-2; TRBD1 matches 11 bases. Germline V CDR1 and CDR2: KGHSH, LQKENI. V lost 5 bases to trimming and J lost 2 bases; unmatched junction nucleotides: 4. This CDR3 is built from 15 residues. The DNA read from the CDR3 is TGTGCCAGCTCAACGGACAGGGGGCCAAACTATGGC. This codes for CASSTDRGPNYG. The complete CDR3 sequence is CASSTDRGPNYGYTF.

Notes on this clone: Coverage ceases 3 residues before the CDR3 finishes, and the germline J gene fills in the end. The V call is TRBV29-1, the J call TRBJ1-2; 7 nucleotides line up with TRBD1. The CDR3 sequence is 12 residues long. The V segment lost 7 bases and the J segment 2 bases; nucleotides outside the gene matches: 4. The germline CDR1 and CDR2 sequences are SQVTM and ANQGSEA. The CDR3 reads CSASGGNYGYTF. The covered CDR3 bases are TGCAGCGCCTCAGGGGGGAACTATGGC.

For this clone: The read ends 3 residues shy of where the CDR3 ends; the end is completed using the germline J gene. The rearrangement joins TRBV19 to TRBJ1-4; 12 bases map to TRBD1. The CDR3 length is 15 residues. Germline V gene data show CDR1 as LNHDA and CDR2 as SQIVND (reference sequence). The CDR3 bases that were read are TGTGCCAGTAGCGGGACAGGGGGCGGTCATTCACCA. The encoded protein is CASSGTGGGHSP. The entire CDR3 reads CASSGTGGGHSPLFF.

Points on this clone: The read comes to an end 3 residues before the CDR3 does, leaving the germline J gene to fill in the end. This chain connects TRBV5-1 to TRBJ2-3; 9 bases map to TRBD1. The CDR3 runs 16 residues. V shed 4 bases and J 4 bases; nucleotides not matched to a gene: 10. In germline, CDR1 is SGHRS, CDR2 YFSETQ. CDR3 protein: CASSGGTGMGPDTQYF. The DNA read from the CDR3 is TGCGCCAGCAGCGGAGGGACAGGGATGGGGCCAGATACG.

Considering frequency, this clone is medium-sized (0.01 to 0.1%). The read terminates 3 residues ahead of where the CDR3 ends, so the germline J gene completes it. The chain recombines TRBV18 with TRBJ1-4; 7 bases fit TRBD1. Per germline, CDR1 KGHSH and CDR2 LQKENI. J was trimmed by 4 bases and V by 0 bases; bases with no gene match: 5. CDR3 size: 16 residues. The CDR3 DNA, read in part, is TGTGCCAGCTCACCACCGAACAGGGACAGTAATGAAAAA. Translated, it gives CASSPPNRDSNEK. From start to end, the CDR3 is CASSPPNRDSNEKLFF.

Comment on this clone: The read finishes 3 residues shy of the CDR3 end, and the germline J gene is used to complete it. The chain uses TRBV4-2 and TRBJ2-5; 9 bases map to TRBD2. Germline-derived CDR1 and CDR2 are LGHNA and YNFKEQ. The CDR3 loop spans 15 amino acids. V lost 3 bases and J lost 4; bases outside the gene matches: 6. CDR3 DNA, as far as it was read: TGTGCCAGCAGCCAGCTGGGACTAGCTGGAGAGACC. This sequence encodes CASSQLGLAGET. The whole CDR3 reads CASSQLGLAGETQYF.

A note on this clone: The DNA ends 3 residues before the CDR3 does, and the rest of the CDR3 is filled in from the germline J gene. The chain couples TRBV19 to TRBJ2-3; 9 bases map to TRBD1. In germline, CDR1 is LNHDA, CDR2 SQIVND (reference sequence). This CDR3 is 16 amino acids long. Incomplete CDR3 DNA: TGTGCCAGTAGTCCAGACCTCGGGACAGGGAACCAGCCG. Protein: CASSPDLGTGNQP. The whole CDR3 protein reads CASSPDLGTGNQPQYF.

On this clone: Read data end 3 residues before the CDR3 end; the end is taken from the germline J gene. This chain uses TRBV19 with TRBJ2-1; 7 bases match TRBD1. There are 13 residues in the CDR3. The V gene end was trimmed by 5 bases and the J gene end by 6 bases; junction bases not matched to a gene: 4. Looked up from germline, CDR1 is LNHDA and CDR2 is SQIVND (reference sequence). Partial CDR3 DNA: TGTGCCAGTAGTGAGGGACAGACCAATGAG. This gives the protein CASSEGQTNE. The CDR3 as a whole reads CASSEGQTNEQFF.

Details on this clone: The missing CDR3 end, 3 residues past where the read stops, is filled in from the germline J gene. V and J are TRBV19 and TRBJ2-7; TRBD1 aligns across 8 bases. The CDR3 is made up of 15 amino acids. In germline, CDR1 is LNHDA, CDR2 SQIVND (reference sequence). The J segment lost 3 bases and the V segment lost 3 bases, leaving 7 bases of the junction unmatched. CDR3 in amino acids: CASSIRGQAGYEQYF. Partial CDR3 DNA: TGTGCCAGTAGTATCAGGGGACAGGCGGGCTACGAG.

Of note for this clone: Read sequence stops 3 residues before the CDR3 end, and the germline J gene provides the missing end. The chain has TRBV7-2 and TRBJ2-5; 9 positions match TRBD2. The CDR3 length is 16 residues. Per the germline V gene, CDR1 is SGHTA and CDR2 is FQGNSA. V trimming: 0 bases; J trimming: 2 bases; junction bases outside the gene matches: 4. The CDR3 loop reads CASSLAPSGEQETQYF. The sequenced CDR3 bases are TGTGCCAGCAGCTTAGCGCCTAGCGGGGAACAAGAGACC.

This clone is called medium-sized (0.01 to 0.1%) based on its frequency. The missing CDR3 end, 3 residues past where the read stops, is filled in from the germline J gene. J is TRBJ2-2 and V is TRBV18; a possible D gene is TRBD1 (6 bases). The CDR3 has 18 residues. Trimming took 4 bases from V and 4 from J, leaving 22 bases between them. The germline gives CDR1 KGHSH, CDR2 LQKENI. CDR3 in amino acids: CASSLIRDTPLGTGELFF. The DNA read from the CDR3 is TGTGCCAGCTCACTGATCCGGGACACACCTCTGGGCACCGGGGAG.

A note on this clone: The sequence runs out 3 residues before the end of the CDR3; the remainder is reconstructed from the germline J gene. The rearrangement uses TRBV30 and TRBJ2-2, with a possible D match to TRBD1 (7 bases). The CDR3 runs 14 residues. In germline, CDR1 is GTSNPN, CDR2 SVGIG (reference sequence). The covered CDR3 bases are TGTGCCTGGGCCCCGGACAGGCGGGATGAAAAG. Translated, it gives CAWAPDRRDEK. Given in full, the CDR3 is CAWAPDRRDEKLFF. The variable domain in full, completed from reference TRBV30 and TRBJ2-2, reads SQTIHQWPATLVQPVGSPLSLECTVEGTSNPNLYWYRQAAGRGLQLLFYSVGIGQISSEVPQNLSASRPQDRQFILSSKKLLLSDSGFYLCAWAPDRRDEKLFFGEGSRLTVL.

Of note for this clone: The read terminates 3 residues before the CDR3 end, so the remaining end is supplied by the germline J gene. The rearrangement joins TRBV7-2 to TRBJ1-2; D remains ambiguous. The CDR3 consists of 14 residues. In germline, CDR1 is SGHTA, CDR2 FQGNSA. The CDR3 DNA, read in part, is TGTGCCAGCAGCTTAGATGTTTCGGGGTACGAC. Translation gives CASSLDVSGYD. The complete CDR3 reads CASSLDVSGYDYTF.

CDR3 DNA, as far as it was read: TGCAGTGCCAACGACAGAGGCCAAGAGACC. Translated: CSANDRGQET. The whole CDR3 is CSANDRGQETQYF. The chain uses TRBV20-1 and TRBJ2-5, with a possible D match to TRBD1 (5 bases). The read halts 3 residues ahead of the CDR3 end, with the missing end drawn from the germline J gene. Trimming removed 6 bases from V and 1 base from J, with 12 bases in between. The CDR3 covers 13 residues. Germline loops: CDR1 DFQATT, CDR2 SNEGSKA (reference sequence).

A remark on this clone: The DNA ends 3 residues before the CDR3 does, and the rest of the CDR3 is filled in from the germline J gene. This chain joins TRBV6-2 or TRBV6-3 and TRBJ2-1; 8 bases match TRBD1. V dropped 2 bases and J dropped 6; count of bases not matched to a gene: 6. The CDR3 totals 15 residues. Germline-derived CDR1 and CDR2 are MNHEY and SVGEGT. Partial CDR3 DNA: TGTGCCAGCAGTTACGGCCAGGGGGCTCCCAATGAG. The encoded protein is CASSYGQGAPNE. The CDR3 in its entirety is CASSYGQGAPNEQFF.

With respect to this clone: The observed sequence ends 3 residues before the CDR3 terminus, with the missing tail filled in from the germline J gene. This chain joins TRBV5-1 and TRBJ2-4; 9 nucleotides agree with TRBD1. This CDR3 is 14 amino acids long. The germline gives CDR1 SGHRS, CDR2 YFSETQ. This CDR3 reads CASSPGTGNYGQYF. The sequenced CDR3 bases are TGCGCCAGCAGCCCCGGGACAGGGAACTATGGT.

In the case of this clone: The CDR3 end is not reached by the read, which stops 3 residues before it; the germline J gene fills it in. The chain carries TRBV19 and TRBJ2-1; 8 positions agree with TRBD2. This CDR3 region has 13 residues. Germline CDR1 reads LNHDA; CDR2 reads SQIVND (reference sequence). V was clipped by 10 bases and J by 8 bases; unmatched bases: 10. The covered CDR3 bases are TGTGCCACCACGCCGGGGGGGCTACATGAG. Translating it yields CATTPGGLHE. The entire CDR3 is CATTPGGLHEQFF. The entire variable domain, with the rest obtained from reference TRBV19 and TRBJ2-1, is as follows: DGGITQSPKYLFRKEGQNVTLSCEQNLNHDAMYWYRQDPGQGLRLIYYSQIVNDFQKGDIAEGYSVSREKKESFPLTVTSAQKNPTAFYLCATTPGGLHEQFFGPGTRLTVL.

A note on this clone: The CDR3 is cut off 3 residues early in the read; its end comes from the germline J gene. The gene calls are TRBV2 and TRBJ1-5; TRBD1 matches 8 bases. From germline, CDR1 is SNHLY and CDR2 FYNNEI. The CDR3 is made up of 15 amino acids. Germline trimming cut 6 bases from V and 2 bases from J; bases unmatched to any gene: 6. The CDR3 sequence: CASSPQGVGNQPQHF. The sequenced CDR3 bases are TGTGCCAGCAGCCCACAGGGGGTCGGCAATCAGCCC.

On this clone: The read stops 3 residues short of the end of the CDR3; the missing end is completed from the germline J gene. This chain joins TRBV27 and TRBJ1-5; 7 bases are a match to TRBD1. CDR3 length: 15 residues. V was pared by 0 bases and J by 6 bases, with 5 bases of the junction left unmatched. Germline assignment: CDR1 MNHEY and CDR2 SMNVEV (reference sequence). The sequenced CDR3 bases are TGTGCCAGCAGTTTATCAGGGGGCGGGCGTCAGCCC. This sequence encodes CASSLSGGGRQP. In full, the CDR3 is CASSLSGGGRQPQHF.